This entry lists 27 T cell receptor beta chains sequenced from one sample in a study of cytomegalovirus exposure and HLA in healthy donors. It was with 60 Vbeta and 13 Jbeta primers that the PCR ran. Produced via immunoSEQ multiplex PCR; TCRdb's table is partial and in-frame only. The table records about 170,000 clones, 70% to 90% of them present only once. Sample: PBMCs. These TCRs come from a male donor in good health and CMV-seronegative.

Here the CDR3 DNA reads TGTGCCAGCAGTTTCTCTAGCGGGGAATGGTACGAGCAGTACTTC. As protein: CASSFSSGEWYEQYF. The chain is built from TRBV28 and TRBJ2-7, with TRBD2 identical over 9 bases. This CDR3 region has 15 residues. Germline lookup yields CDR1 MDHEN and CDR2 SYDVKM. Trimming took 3 bases from V and 4 from J; bases not matched to a gene: 7.

V gene TRBV7-3 combines with J gene TRBJ2-1; tentative D call: TRBD2 (6 bases). CDR3 length equals 14 residues. Germline CDR1 and CDR2: SGHTA and FQGTGA. Trimming removed 7 bases at V and 4 bases at J, with 14 bases between. As DNA, the CDR3 is TGTGCCAGCACAGTGGGAGGACCATACAATGAGCAGTTCTTC. Its translation is CASTVGGPYNEQFF.

The chain links TRBV13 to TRBJ2-2, with D unclear. The CDR3 covers 13 residues. CDR1 PRHDT and CDR2 FYEKMQ come from the germline V gene (reference sequence). The V end lost 0 bases, the J end lost 6 bases, and 5 bases lay between the germline ends. The CDR3 loop reads CASSLGPAGELFF. CDR3 DNA sequence: TGTGCCAGCAGCTTAGGCCCGGCCGGGGAGCTGTTTTTT.

V is TRBV5-4 and J is TRBJ2-3; 8 nucleotides line up with TRBD2. CDR1 and CDR2 (germline): SGHNT, YYREEE (reference sequence). The CDR3 contains 15 residues. V lost 0 bases, J lost 2 bases, and 2 bases stayed unmatched. The CDR3 region has the DNA TGTGCCAGCAGCTTGGGCGGGGGGACCACAGATACGCAGTATTTT. Translated, it gives CASSLGGGTTDTQYF.

The count of this clone is one. The CDR3 protein is CASSTGGTNTGELFF. The CDR3 coding sequence is TGTGCCAGCAGCACAGGGGGCACGAACACCGGGGAGCTGTTTTTT. This chain connects TRBV28 to TRBJ2-2, with 9 bases lining up with TRBD1. Germline V lookup: CDR1 MDHEN, CDR2 SYDVKM. The V segment lost 6 bases and the J segment 0 bases; nucleotides outside the gene matches: 2. The CDR3 is made up of 15 amino acids.

The V call is TRBV6-5, the J call TRBJ1-1; TRBD1 agrees at 7 bases. V was pared by 7 bases and J by 2 bases, with 7 bases of the junction left unmatched. Germline V CDR1 and CDR2: MNHEY, SVGAGI. This CDR3 has 14 residues. The CDR3 is CASTLRGRNTEAFF. In DNA, the CDR3 is TGTGCCAGCACCTTGAGGGGGCGTAACACTGAAGCTTTCTTT.

This clone was found once. The CDR3 sequence: CASSLVAGSGELFF. CDR3 coding DNA: TGTGCCAGCAGTTTGGTTGCGGGGTCCGGGGAGCTGTTTTTT. The V gene is TRBV27, the J gene TRBJ2-2; TRBD2 might be the D (6 bases). Looked up from germline, CDR1 is MNHEY and CDR2 is SMNVEV (reference sequence). With 3 bases removed from V and 6 bases from J, the gap between germline ends came to 11 bases. The CDR3 consists of 14 residues.

The J gene is TRBJ2-1, the V gene TRBV7-2; a weak D match, TRBD2 (5 bases). The germline V gene has CDR1 SGHTA and CDR2 FQGNSA. V lost 5 bases and J 0 bases, leaving 14 bases between the germline ends. This CDR3 has 16 residues. CDR3: CASSRRAGLSYNEQFF. The CDR3 DNA reads TGTGCCAGCAGCCGCCGGGCGGGCCTCTCCTACAATGAGCAGTTCTTC.

This chain connects TRBV18 to TRBJ2-6; D gene uncertain. Germline values: CDR1 KGHSH, CDR2 LQKENI. The CDR3 has 15 residues. Trimming cost V 3 bases and J 0 bases, with 6 bases left between them. CDR3 region: CASSPLLSGANVLTF. The DNA for the CDR3 is TGTGCCAGCTCACCGCTACTCTCTGGGGCCAACGTCCTGACTTTC.

This clone was detected a few times. The chain uses TRBV25-1 and TRBJ1-1, with 7 nucleotides matching TRBD1. The germline V gene encodes CDR1 MGHDK and CDR2 SYGVNS. V shed 5 bases and J 1 base; nucleotides not matched to a gene: 7. CDR3 length: 15 residues. The CDR3 DNA sequence: TGTGCCAGCAGTACCTACAGGGGAGGGAACACTGAAGCTTTCTTT. This encodes CASSTYRGGNTEAFF. The full variable domain, completed using reference TRBV25-1 and TRBJ1-1, is EADIYQTPRYLVIGTGKKITLECSQTMGHDKMYWYQQDPGMELHLIHYSYGVNSTEKGDLSSESTVSRIRTEHFPLTLESARPSHTSQYLCASSTYRGGNTEAFFGQGTRLTVV.

The rearrangement links TRBV7-2 to TRBJ2-1; the match to TRBD2 covers 7 bases. J was trimmed by 8 bases and V by 5 bases; bases with no gene match: 9. The CDR3 totals 14 residues. Germline loops: CDR1 SGHTA, CDR2 FQGNSA. CDR3 sequence reads: CASSPRRSGDEQFF. CDR3 DNA: TGTGCCAGCAGCCCCCGCCGGAGCGGGGATGAGCAGTTCTTC.

The chain couples TRBV4-3 to TRBJ2-2; possible D gene TRBD1, 5 bases. V was clipped by 4 bases and J by 0 bases, with 9 bases between them. From germline, CDR1 is LGHNA and CDR2 YSLEER. This CDR3 region has 15 residues. Here the CDR3 DNA reads TGCGCCAGCAGCCGACAGAGTCCGAACACCGGGGAGCTGTTTTTT. This sequence encodes CASSRQSPNTGELFF.

This clone was seen only a few times. J is TRBJ1-2 and V is TRBV4-3; 8 nucleotides match TRBD1. Per germline, CDR1 LGHNA and CDR2 YSLEER. The CDR3 covers 18 residues. With 0 bases clipped from V and 8 bases from J, the junction kept 17 bases outside the gene matches. Here the CDR3 reads CASSQEGTDRGQGGGYTF. The DNA for the CDR3 is TGCGCCAGCAGCCAAGAAGGTACAGACAGGGGACAAGGAGGCGGCTACACCTTC.

The rearrangement uses TRBV28 and TRBJ2-7; 7 bases are a match to TRBD1. Germline assignment: CDR1 MDHEN and CDR2 SYDVKM. This CDR3 is built from 16 residues. The J segment lost 4 bases and the V segment lost 4 bases, leaving 13 bases of the junction unmatched. The CDR3 sequence is CASSSPPPGQPYEQYF. The CDR3 coding sequence is TGTGCCAGCAGTTCACCGCCCCCGGGACAGCCTTACGAGCAGTACTTC.

This sequence joins TRBV7-2 and TRBJ1-4; D is undetermined. In germline, CDR1 is SGHTA, CDR2 FQGNSA. This CDR3 region has 16 residues. Trimming removed 2 bases at V and 4 bases at J, with 14 bases between. CDR3: CASSLLDWEGNEKLFF. The DNA for the CDR3 is TGTGCCAGCAGCTTATTGGACTGGGAAGGTAATGAAAAACTGTTTTTT.

V and J are TRBV7-9 and TRBJ1-2, with D unresolved. V lost 6 bases and J 1 base, leaving 21 bases between the germline ends. This CDR3 is 17 amino acids long. CDR1 SEHNR and CDR2 FQNEAQ come from the germline V gene (reference sequence). CDR3 loop: CASSTEENEQYNYGYTF. The CDR3 DNA is TGTGCCAGCAGTACGGAAGAGAACGAACAGTATAACTATGGCTACACCTTC.

This clone appeared a few times. The chain recombines TRBV9 with TRBJ2-3; 7 bases are shared with TRBD1. V was clipped by 4 bases and J by 2 bases; unmatched bases: 7. Germline V gene data show CDR1 as SGDLS and CDR2 as YYNGEE. This CDR3 comprises 15 residues. Here the CDR3 reads CASSLLGQDTDTQYF. DNA of the CDR3: TGTGCCAGCAGCCTCCTCGGACAGGACACAGATACGCAGTATTTT.

V gene TRBV4-1 combines with J gene TRBJ1-2, with D uncertain. Germline assignment: CDR1 MGHRA and CDR2 YSYEKL. The V end was cut by 2 bases, the J end by 4 bases, with 14 bases between. This CDR3 comprises 15 residues. CDR3 nucleotide sequence: TGCGCCAGCAGCCAATTAACAGTTGGGCCCTATGGCTACACCTTC. It is translated as CASSQLTVGPYGYTF.

The J gene is TRBJ2-3, the V gene TRBV10-3; TRBD1 agrees at 8 bases. V gave up 6 bases and J gave up 4 bases; unmatched junction bases: 3. The CDR3 sequence is 13 residues long. Germline V gene data show CDR1 as ENHRY and CDR2 as SYGVKD. The CDR3 region is CAIRDRVPDTQYF. In DNA form, the CDR3 reads TGTGCCATCAGGGACAGGGTTCCAGATACGCAGTATTTT.

This clone turned up a few times. The chain links TRBV11-3 to TRBJ2-5; possibly TRBD2 for D (6 bases). V lost 5 bases to trimming and J lost 0 bases, with 13 bases between them. The CDR3 runs to 15 residues. Germline-derived CDR1 and CDR2 are SGHNT and YENEEA. The CDR3 DNA follows: TGTGCCAGCAGCCGTCGGGGCGGGGACCAAGAGACCCAGTACTTC. Translation gives CASSRRGGDQETQYF.

The CDR3: CASSPLGAGEKLFF. The CDR3 DNA is TGTGCCAGCTCACCACTGGGGGCCGGTGAAAAACTGTTTTTT. The chain uses TRBV18 and TRBJ1-4; D perhaps matches TRBD1 (6 bases). CDR3 size: 14 residues. The germline V gene encodes CDR1 KGHSH and CDR2 LQKENI. Trimming removed 1 base at V and 7 bases at J, with 10 bases between. Looking up the rest from reference TRBV18 and TRBJ1-4 gives the full variable domain: NAGVMQNPRHLVRRRGQEARLRCSPMKGHSHVYWYRQLPEEGLKFMVYLQKENIIDESGMPKERFSAEFPKEGPSILRIQQVVRGDSAAYFCASSPLGAGEKLFFGSGTQLSVL.

This chain uses TRBV27 with TRBJ2-5; TRBD2 matches at 10 bases. CDR3 length equals 16 residues. The ends lost 6 bases at V and 2 bases at J; junction bases unmatched: 9. Germline CDR1 reads MNHEY; CDR2 reads SMNVEV (reference sequence). In DNA form, the CDR3 reads TGTGCCAGCAGCCAAATAGCGGGGGGTTATCAAGAGACCCAGTACTTC. It yields the protein CASSQIAGGYQETQYF.

This clone was observed a single time. The rearrangement uses TRBV19 and TRBJ1-1; D perhaps matches TRBD1 (6 bases). Germline values: CDR1 LNHDA, CDR2 SQIVND (reference sequence). V was pared by 2 bases and J by 0 bases, with 10 bases between. The CDR3 covers 15 residues. CDR3 residues: CASSISGVVNTEAFF. DNA of the CDR3: TGTGCCAGTAGTATATCAGGGGTAGTGAACACTGAAGCTTTCTTT.

The rearrangement joins TRBV21-1 to TRBJ1-2; TRBD1, the table's D call, was not compared with the DNA. TRBV21-1 is deemed a pseudogene. This CDR3 has 16 residues. CDR3 sequence reads: CASSKINRIIRYGYTF. Written as DNA, the CDR3 is TGTGCCAGCAGCAAAATCAACAGGATTATAAGGTATGGCTACACCTTC.

V usage is TRBV10-3 and J usage is TRBJ2-3; D is possibly TRBD2 (8 bases). The germline V and J ends were trimmed by 0 bases and 3 bases, with 13 bases remaining between them. The CDR3 contains 16 residues. Germline V gives CDR1 ENHRY, CDR2 SYGVKD. The CDR3 coding sequence is TGTGCCATCAGTGAGTCCGGGAGGGGGCCGACAGATACGCAGTATTTT. It is translated as CAISESGRGPTDTQYF.

The chain has TRBV14 and TRBJ2-7; D might be TRBD2 (5 bases). Germline lookup yields CDR1 SGHDN and CDR2 FVKESK. V gave up 0 bases and J gave up 1 base, with 10 bases separating them. The CDR3 is 15 residues long. In DNA form, the CDR3 reads TGTGCCAGCAGCCAAGAAGCGGCGGCGTCCTACGAGCAGTACTTC. Protein: CASSQEAAASYEQYF.

The chain combines TRBV28 with TRBJ1-4; D possibly corresponds to TRBD1 (5 bases). This CDR3 has 15 amino acids. Per germline, CDR1 MDHEN and CDR2 SYDVKM. The V end lost 3 bases, the J end lost 5 bases, and 13 bases lay between the germline ends. Here the CDR3 reads CASSFPSGGNEKLFF. The CDR3 bases are TGTGCCAGCAGTTTTCCCTCGGGGGGGAATGAAAAACTGTTTTTT. The full variable domain, completed using reference TRBV28 and TRBJ1-4, is DVKVTQSSRYLVKRTGEKVFLECVQDMDHENMFWYRQDPGLGLRLIYFSYDVKMKEKGDIPEGYSVSREKKERFSLILESASTNQTSMYLCASSFPSGGNEKLFFGSGTQLSVL.